Presented here are 7 T cell receptor beta chains from one specimen sequenced in a study of T cells after yellow fever vaccination. MiXCR, applied by TCRdb to the 5' RACE reads, yields one record per CDR3 protein. The sample gives a few hundred thousand distinct CDR3 sequences, approximately 18% of which show up once; around 17% is in the top ten. The sequences come from PBMCs, collected before the yellow fever booster vaccination. The receptors come from a man between 18 and 35 years old who received the YFV17D yellow fever vaccine.

The table lists this clonotype with a few counts. This sequence joins TRBV4-3 and TRBJ2-2; D unclear. The CDR3 sequence is 16 residues long. V gave up 0 bases and J gave up 3 bases, with 11 bases separating them. In germline, CDR1 is LGHNA, CDR2 YSLEER. The CDR3 sequence is CASSQEWPAYTGELFF. The CDR3 DNA reads as TGCGCCAGCAGCCAAGAGTGGCCAGCATACACCGGGGAGCTGTTTTTT.

V is TRBV10-3 and J is TRBJ2-1; 7 nucleotides line up with TRBD1. The CDR3 spans 18 residues. The trim removed 7 bases at V and 6 bases at J, leaving 21 bases unmatched. Germline CDR1 ENHRY, CDR2 SYGVKD. CDR3 residues: CAIKIAVPGQRGRNEQFF. For the CDR3, the DNA is TGTGCCATCAAGATAGCAGTTCCGGGACAGCGTGGGCGCAATGAGCAGTTCTTC.

The V and J genes are TRBV21-1 and TRBJ2-5; the table gives TRBD1 as D, unverified against the DNA. TRBV21-1 is a pseudogene. The CDR3 consists of 15 residues. The CDR3 DNA follows: TGTGCCAGCAGCAAACACCCGGGGTGGGGTGAGACCCAGTACTTC. It translates to CASSKHPGWGETQYF.

The chain combines TRBV2 with TRBJ2-7; D is perhaps TRBD1 or TRBD2 (7 bases each). V was pared by 6 bases and J by 4 bases, with 28 bases between. The CDR3 is made up of 18 amino acids. Germline V gives CDR1 SNHLY, CDR2 FYNNEI. CDR3 residues: CASRGVSQGTNILYEQYV. CDR3 nucleotide sequence: TGTGCCAGCAGGGGGGTATCACAGGGGACTAACATTCTATACGAGCAGTACGTC.

This clonotype was seen more than once but under ten times. CDR3 DNA: TGCAGTGCTAGCCGAGCGGGGGGGACCGGGGAGCTGTTTTTT. Protein: CSASRAGGTGELFF. V gene TRBV20-1 combines with J gene TRBJ2-2; 10 bases line up with TRBD2. Germline V gives CDR1 DFQATT, CDR2 SNEGSKA (reference sequence). The CDR3 is 14 amino acids. Germline trimming cut 3 bases from V and 5 bases from J; bases unmatched to any gene: 3.

This clonotype was seen more than once but under ten times. J is TRBJ1-6 and V is TRBV7-2, with 8 bases that match TRBD1. The CDR3 length is 17 residues. Per the germline V gene, CDR1 is SGHTA and CDR2 is FQGNSA. V lost 3 bases, J lost 0 bases, and 4 bases stayed unmatched. CDR3 region: CASSFRGHGSYNSPLHF. CDR3 coding DNA: TGTGCCAGCAGCTTCAGGGGGCATGGCTCCTATAATTCACCCCTCCACTTT.

The V call is TRBV5-4, the J call TRBJ2-2, with D possibly being TRBD1 (6 bases). The CDR3 totals 16 residues. With 2 bases removed from V and 3 bases from J, the gap between germline ends came to 14 bases. The germline gives CDR1 SGHNT, CDR2 YYREEE (reference sequence). This CDR3 reads CASSFSGTQDTGELFF. The CDR3 coding sequence is TGTGCCAGCAGCTTTTCCGGGACACAGGACACCGGGGAGCTGTTTTTT.